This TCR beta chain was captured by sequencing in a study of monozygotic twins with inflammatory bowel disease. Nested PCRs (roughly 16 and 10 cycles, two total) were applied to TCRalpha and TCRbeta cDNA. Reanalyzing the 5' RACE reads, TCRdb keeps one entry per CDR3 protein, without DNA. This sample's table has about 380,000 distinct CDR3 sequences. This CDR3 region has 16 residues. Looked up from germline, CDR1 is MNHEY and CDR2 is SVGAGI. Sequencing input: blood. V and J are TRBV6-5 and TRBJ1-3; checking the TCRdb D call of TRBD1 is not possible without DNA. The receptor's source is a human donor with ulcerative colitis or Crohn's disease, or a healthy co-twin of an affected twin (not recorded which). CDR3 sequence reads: CASSYLTGTTGNTIYF.